The 21 T cell receptor beta chains presented below share a single source sample, sequenced in a study of human T cells and chemical hapten exposure. As for time point: patch test 1, 2 weeks after DPC sensitization. Treatment of the sample: therapeutic diphenylcyclopropenone sensitization with weekly scalp DPC. TCRdb itself ran the RACE reads through MiXCR, one entry per CDR3 protein. The sample shows 150,000 to 200,000 distinct CDR3 sequences, 20% to 25% of them seen only once. Sequenced here: whole blood, sampled in connection with sensitization to the hapten diphenylcyclopropenone (DPC). The source of these receptors is a woman aged 45-65 years with alopecia areata. Some clones in this sample may be carry-over from other donors' samples.

The rearrangement uses TRBV6-1 and TRBJ2-7, with 7 bases that match TRBD1. CDR3 size: 16 residues. Germline-derived CDR1 and CDR2 are MNHNS and SASEGT. V shed 10 bases, J shed 3 bases, and the junction held 18 bases outside the gene matches. The DNA of the CDR3 is TGTGCCACCAGAATGCGGCAGGGGGATAAAATCTACGAGCAGTACTTC. This encodes CATRMRQGDKIYEQYF.

The chain carries TRBV9 and TRBJ2-3; D remains ambiguous. The germline gives CDR1 SGDLS, CDR2 YYNGEE. With 2 bases removed from V and 1 base from J, the gap between germline ends came to 8 bases. CDR3 length: 14 amino acids. The CDR3 spells CASSVGPRTDTQYF. The CDR3 DNA reads as TGTGCCAGCAGCGTCGGCCCTCGCACAGATACGCAGTATTTT.

This clonotype was counted between two and nine times. The chain employs TRBV29-1 and TRBJ1-4; perhaps TRBD1 as D (5 bases). Between the trimmed V and J ends, which lost 7 bases and 3 bases, there was a span of 9 bases. The CDR3 covers 12 residues. Per germline, CDR1 SQVTM and CDR2 ANQGSEA. The DNA for the CDR3 is TGCAGCGCTGGACATCCTAATGAAAAACTGTTTTTT. Translated: CSAGHPNEKLFF.

This clonotype was observed at least ten times. J is TRBJ2-5 and V is TRBV7-8, with 13 bases lining up with TRBD2. Per the germline V gene, CDR1 is SGHVS and CDR2 is FQNEAQ. This CDR3 contains 16 residues. The V and J ends lost 3 bases and 4 bases, in that order; junction bases with no gene match: 5. CDR3 sequence: CASSFFRLAGGETQYF. CDR3 bases: TGTGCCAGCAGCTTTTTTAGACTAGCGGGAGGAGAGACCCAGTACTTC.

The chain uses TRBV3-1 and TRBJ2-7, with TRBD2 matching over 9 bases. The J segment lost 0 bases and the V segment lost 4 bases, leaving 10 bases of the junction unmatched. CDR1 and CDR2 from the germline V gene are LGHDT and YNNKEL (reference sequence). The CDR3 runs to 17 residues. The CDR3 DNA sequence: TGTGCCAGCAGCCTCCTGTATGGCGGGAGGGACTCCTACGAGCAGTACTTC. Translation gives CASSLLYGGRDSYEQYF.

This clonotype was detected only a few times. V is TRBV18 and J is TRBJ2-3, with 9 bases fitting TRBD2. Germline lookup yields CDR1 KGHSH and CDR2 LQKENI. The CDR3 has 17 amino acids. V shed 6 bases, J shed 2 bases, and the junction held 12 bases outside the gene matches. The CDR3 loop is CASSPLSVAGATDTQYF. DNA of the CDR3: TGTGCCAGCTCTCCCCTTTCGGTAGCGGGGGCCACAGATACGCAGTATTTT.

This clonotype was recorded many times. V and J are TRBV20-1 and TRBJ2-1; TRBD2 agrees at 8 bases. Germline values: CDR1 DFQATT, CDR2 SNEGSKA (reference sequence). Trimming took 4 bases from V and 1 from J; bases not matched to a gene: 9. The CDR3 sequence is 16 residues long. CDR3 coding DNA: TGCAGTGCTACCGGGGGGGTCCTTTGGTCCTACAATGAGCAGTTCTTC. Translation gives CSATGGVLWSYNEQFF.

This clonotype was observed a handful of times. V and J are TRBV5-4 and TRBJ2-1, with 14 positions matching TRBD2. The V segment lost 0 bases and the J segment 0 bases; nucleotides outside the gene matches: 2. This CDR3 region has 18 residues. Per the germline V gene, CDR1 is SGHNT and CDR2 is YYREEE (reference sequence). DNA for the CDR3: TGTGCCAGCAGCTTGGGGACTAGCGGGAGGAGCTCCTACAATGAGCAGTTCTTC. Its protein is CASSLGTSGRSSYNEQFF.

This chain links TRBV19 with TRBJ2-1; D is unresolved. This CDR3 is 16 amino acids long. Per the germline V gene, CDR1 is LNHDA and CDR2 is SQIVND (reference sequence). V lost 5 bases to trimming and J lost 6 bases, with 20 bases between them. The CDR3 nucleotides read TGTGCCAGTAGTCTACCGGCGGTATCCCCTCGCAATGAGCAGTTCTTC. Protein sequence: CASSLPAVSPRNEQFF.

In its sample, this clonotype was seen a few times. The V call is TRBV11-2, the J call TRBJ2-6; the D is unclear. CDR1 and CDR2 from the germline V gene are SGHAT and FQNNGV. This CDR3 region has 15 residues. Trimming took 2 bases from V and 0 from J, leaving 5 bases between them. CDR3 in amino acids: CASSLSRSGANVLTF. The CDR3 nucleotides are TGTGCCAGCAGCTTATCCCGCTCTGGGGCCAACGTCCTGACTTTC. The full variable domain, its missing parts supplied by reference TRBV11-2 and TRBJ2-6, is EAGVAQSPRYKIIEKRQSVAFWCNPISGHATLYWYQQILGQGPKLLIQFQNNGVVDDSQLPKDRFSAERLKGVDSTLKIQPAKLEDSAVYLCASSLSRSGANVLTFGAGSRLTVL.

This clonotype was observed a handful of times. J is TRBJ2-3 and V is TRBV10-3; 8 positions agree with TRBD2. The CDR3 extends over 18 amino acids. The trim removed 5 bases at V and 6 bases at J, leaving 19 bases unmatched. Germline V CDR1 and CDR2: ENHRY, SYGVKD. The CDR3 nucleotides are TGTGCCATCAGTTTCAGTGCGGCTAGCGGGCAAGCAGGGGATACGCAGTATTTT. Its translation: CAISFSAASGQAGDTQYF.

The sample holds a few counts of this clonotype. This rearrangement joins TRBV4-2 to TRBJ1-3; TRBD1 might be the D (6 bases). Germline CDR1 reads LGHNA; CDR2 reads YNFKEQ. Trimming removed 4 bases at V and 1 base at J, with 11 bases between. The CDR3 contains 15 residues. The CDR3 DNA is TGTGCCAGCAGCCCGGACAGAACATCTGGAAACACCATATATTTT. This codes for CASSPDRTSGNTIYF.

This clonotype has ten or more counts. The chain carries TRBV20-1 and TRBJ2-4; D unresolved. Trimming removed 4 bases at V and 0 bases at J, with 10 bases between. The CDR3 has 14 amino acids. CDR1 DFQATT and CDR2 SNEGSKA come from the germline V gene (reference sequence). CDR3 protein: CSAKGQLAKNIQYF. CDR3 in DNA: TGCAGTGCTAAGGGTCAGCTAGCCAAAAACATTCAGTACTTC.

Here the CDR3 DNA reads TGTGCCAGCAGCTTAGAAGGTAGCGGCGACGGAATAGGGACCCAGTACTTC. Translating it yields CASSLEGSGDGIGTQYF. The chain links TRBV7-9 to TRBJ2-5; D is perhaps TRBD2 (6 bases). Germline V CDR1 and CDR2: SEHNR, FQNEAQ (reference sequence). The V end was cut by 1 base, the J end by 7 bases, with 22 bases between. The CDR3 length is 17 residues.

This clonotype was detected a few times. The chain carries TRBV7-8 and TRBJ1-2; no clear D gene. The CDR3 covers 13 residues. Germline assignment: CDR1 SGHVS and CDR2 FQNEAQ. V shed 3 bases and J shed 8 bases, with 13 bases lying between them. CDR3 amino acids: CASSLGQPGGYTF. The CDR3 DNA sequence: TGTGCCAGCAGCTTGGGCCAGCCTGGCGGCTACACCTTC.

A few counts support this clonotype. The chain links TRBV11-2 to TRBJ2-7, with TRBD1 matching 7 bases. This CDR3 has 12 residues. CDR1 and CDR2 (germline): SGHAT, FQNNGV. The V and J ends lost 1 base and 10 bases, in that order; junction bases with no gene match: 4. CDR3 in DNA: TGTGCCAGCAGCTTAGTCTGGGACAGACAGTACTTC. It yields the protein CASSLVWDRQYF. The entire variable domain, with the rest obtained from reference TRBV11-2 and TRBJ2-7, is as follows: EAGVAQSPRYKIIEKRQSVAFWCNPISGHATLYWYQQILGQGPKLLIQFQNNGVVDDSQLPKDRFSAERLKGVDSTLKIQPAKLEDSAVYLCASSLVWDRQYFGPGTRLTVT.

The chain has TRBV29-1 and TRBJ2-3; 8 positions match TRBD2. The CDR3 runs to 13 residues. V lost 8 bases, J lost 9 bases, and 13 bases stayed unmatched. Looked up from germline, CDR1 is SQVTM and CDR2 is ANQGSEA. DNA for the CDR3: TGCAGCTGTCTAGCGGGCCCCCGTGGAACGCAGTATTTT. Protein sequence: CSCLAGPRGTQYF.

The CDR3 region is CASSQQTGLETQYF. The CDR3 bases are TGCGCCAGCAGCCAACAGACAGGGTTAGAGACCCAGTACTTC. The chain joins TRBV5-1 to TRBJ2-5; the match to TRBD1 covers 7 bases. The CDR3 covers 14 residues. Losses at the gene ends were 4 bases for V and 4 bases for J; bases not matched to a gene: 7. Germline V gene lookup returns CDR1 SGHRS and CDR2 YFSETQ.

This clonotype was detected only a few times. This chain connects TRBV29-1 to TRBJ2-3; 10 bases map to TRBD1. Germline V CDR1 and CDR2: SQVTM, ANQGSEA. The ends lost 8 bases at V and 4 bases at J; junction bases unmatched: 9. This CDR3 is 14 amino acids long. Here the CDR3 reads CSTRDRGYPDTQYF. For the CDR3, the DNA is TGCAGCACAAGGGACAGGGGTTATCCAGATACGCAGTATTTT.

This clonotype was observed a few times. The V call is TRBV19, the J call TRBJ2-5; the match to TRBD2 covers 10 bases. Germline CDR1 reads LNHDA; CDR2 reads SQIVND (reference sequence). The CDR3 totals 16 residues. J lost 5 bases, V lost 1 base, and 7 bases had no gene match. CDR3 DNA sequence: TGTGCCAGTAGTATAGTGGCTAGCGGGAGTTTCGAGACCCAGTACTTC. Translated, it gives CASSIVASGSFETQYF.

This clonotype has just a few counts. The chain has TRBV2 and TRBJ2-2; 12 positions agree with TRBD2. Germline trimming cut 1 base from V and 7 bases from J; bases unmatched to any gene: 1. The V gene's germline CDR1 is SNHLY and CDR2 FYNNEI. The CDR3 spans 15 residues. The DNA for the CDR3 is TGTGCCAGCAGTGAAGTGACTAGCGGGAGCGGGGAGCTGTTTTTT. It yields the protein CASSEVTSGSGELFF.